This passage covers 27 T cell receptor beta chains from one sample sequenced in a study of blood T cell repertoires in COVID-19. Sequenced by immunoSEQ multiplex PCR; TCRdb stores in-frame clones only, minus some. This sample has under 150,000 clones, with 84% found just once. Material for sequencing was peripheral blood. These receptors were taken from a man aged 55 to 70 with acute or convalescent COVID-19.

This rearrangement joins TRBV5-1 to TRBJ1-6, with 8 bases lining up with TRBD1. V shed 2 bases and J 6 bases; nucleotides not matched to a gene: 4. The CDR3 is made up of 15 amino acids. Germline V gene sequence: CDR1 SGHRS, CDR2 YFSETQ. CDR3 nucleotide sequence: TGCGCCAGCAGCTTCAGACAGGGGTCTAATTCACCCCTCCACTTT. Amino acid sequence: CASSFRQGSNSPLHF.

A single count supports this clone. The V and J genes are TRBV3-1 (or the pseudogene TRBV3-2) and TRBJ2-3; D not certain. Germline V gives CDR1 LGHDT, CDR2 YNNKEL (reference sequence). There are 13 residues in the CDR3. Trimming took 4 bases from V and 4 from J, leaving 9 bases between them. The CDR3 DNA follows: TGTGCCAGCAGCCTCCGCCAGGCAGATACGCAGTATTTT. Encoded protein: CASSLRQADTQYF.

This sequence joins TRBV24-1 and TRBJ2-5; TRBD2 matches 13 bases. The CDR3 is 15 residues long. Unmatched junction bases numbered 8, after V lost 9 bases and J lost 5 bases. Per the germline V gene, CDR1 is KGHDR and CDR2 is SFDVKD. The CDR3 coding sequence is TGTGCCACCGCAACTAGCGGGGGGGCCACGGAGACCCAGTACTTC. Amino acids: CATATSGGATETQYF.

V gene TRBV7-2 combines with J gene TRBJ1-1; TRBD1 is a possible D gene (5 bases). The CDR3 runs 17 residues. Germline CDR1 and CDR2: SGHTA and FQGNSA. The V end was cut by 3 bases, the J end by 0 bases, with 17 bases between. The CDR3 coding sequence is TGTGCCAGCAGCTTCTCGTTATCGACAGCTATGAACACTGAAGCTTTCTTT. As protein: CASSFSLSTAMNTEAFF.

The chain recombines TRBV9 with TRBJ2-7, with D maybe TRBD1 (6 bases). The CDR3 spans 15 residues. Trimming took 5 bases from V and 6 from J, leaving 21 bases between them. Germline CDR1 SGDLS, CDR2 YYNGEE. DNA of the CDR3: TGTGCCAGCAGTTACGGGACAAATCCTTCAAGCGAGCAGTACTTC. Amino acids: CASSYGTNPSSEQYF.

The CDR3 DNA reads as TGTGCCAGCAGCCCCCTGTTAGCGGCTTACAATGAGCAGTTCTTC. It codes for CASSPLLAAYNEQFF. V gene TRBV7-3 combines with J gene TRBJ2-1, with a tentative D call TRBD2 (6 bases). Trimming left V 5 bases short and J 4 bases short, with 15 bases between. The CDR3 has 15 amino acids. Germline V CDR1 and CDR2: SGHTA, FQGTGA. The variable domain in full, with the rest retrieved from reference TRBV7-3 and TRBJ2-1, is GAGVSQTPSNKVTEKGKYVELRCDPISGHTALYWYRQSLGQGPEFLIYFQGTGAADDSGLPNDRFFAVRPEGSVSTLKIQRTERGDSAVYLCASSPLLAAYNEQFFGPGTRLTVL.

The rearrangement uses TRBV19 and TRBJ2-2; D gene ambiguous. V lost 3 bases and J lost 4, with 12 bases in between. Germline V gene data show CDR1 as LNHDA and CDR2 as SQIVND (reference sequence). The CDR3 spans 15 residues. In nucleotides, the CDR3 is TGTGCCAGTAGTATCATGTCTAGTGTCACCGGGGAGCTGTTTTTT. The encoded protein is CASSIMSSVTGELFF.

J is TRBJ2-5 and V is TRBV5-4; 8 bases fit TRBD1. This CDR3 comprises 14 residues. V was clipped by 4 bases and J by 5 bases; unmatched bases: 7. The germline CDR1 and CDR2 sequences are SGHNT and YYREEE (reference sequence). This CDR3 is CASSGSTGDETQYF. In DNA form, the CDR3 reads TGTGCCAGCAGCGGCTCGACAGGGGACGAGACCCAGTACTTC.

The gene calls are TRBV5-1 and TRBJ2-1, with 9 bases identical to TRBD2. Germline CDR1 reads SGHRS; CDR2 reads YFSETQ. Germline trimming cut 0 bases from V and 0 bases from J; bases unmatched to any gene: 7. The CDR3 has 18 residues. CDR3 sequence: CASSLGREGPSSYNEQFF. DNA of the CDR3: TGCGCCAGCAGCTTGGGGCGGGAGGGCCCTAGCTCCTACAATGAGCAGTTCTTC.

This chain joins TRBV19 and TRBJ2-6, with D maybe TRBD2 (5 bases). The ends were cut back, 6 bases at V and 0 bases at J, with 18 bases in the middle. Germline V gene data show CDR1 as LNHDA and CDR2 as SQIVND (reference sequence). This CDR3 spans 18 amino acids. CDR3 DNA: TGTGCCAGTAGACCCCGCGGGTCCACCAGCTCTGGGGCCAACGTCCTGACTTTC. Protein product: CASRPRGSTSSGANVLTF.

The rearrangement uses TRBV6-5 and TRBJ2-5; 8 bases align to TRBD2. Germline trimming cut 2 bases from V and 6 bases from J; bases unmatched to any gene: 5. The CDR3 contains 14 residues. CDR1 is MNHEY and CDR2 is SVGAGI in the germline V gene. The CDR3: CASSYGLAGQTQYF. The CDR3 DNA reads TGTGCCAGCAGTTACGGGCTAGCGGGCCAGACCCAGTACTTC.

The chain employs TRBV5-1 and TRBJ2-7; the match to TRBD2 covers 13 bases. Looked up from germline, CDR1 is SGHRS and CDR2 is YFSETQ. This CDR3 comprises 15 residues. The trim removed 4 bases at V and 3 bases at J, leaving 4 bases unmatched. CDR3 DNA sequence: TGCGCCAGCAGCCCCGGACTAGCGGGAGTCTACGAGCAGTACTTC. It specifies CASSPGLAGVYEQYF.

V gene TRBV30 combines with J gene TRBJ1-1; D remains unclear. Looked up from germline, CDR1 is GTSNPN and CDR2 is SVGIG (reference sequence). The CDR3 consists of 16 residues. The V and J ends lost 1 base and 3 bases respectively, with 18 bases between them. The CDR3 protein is CAWSAPLRVRDTEAFF. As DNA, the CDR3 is TGTGCCTGGAGTGCACCCTTGAGGGTTCGTGACACTGAAGCTTTCTTT.

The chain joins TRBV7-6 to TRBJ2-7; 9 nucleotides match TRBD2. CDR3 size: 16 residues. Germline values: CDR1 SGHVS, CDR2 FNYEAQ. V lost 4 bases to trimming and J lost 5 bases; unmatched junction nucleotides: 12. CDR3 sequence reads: CASSSRPSAGGDEQYF. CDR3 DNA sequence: TGTGCCAGCAGCTCCCGCCCCTCAGCGGGAGGTGACGAGCAGTACTTC.

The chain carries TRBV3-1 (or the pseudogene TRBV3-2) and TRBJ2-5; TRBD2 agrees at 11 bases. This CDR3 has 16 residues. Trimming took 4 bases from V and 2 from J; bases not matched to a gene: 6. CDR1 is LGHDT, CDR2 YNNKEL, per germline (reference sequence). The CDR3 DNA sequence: TGTGCCAGCAGCCTCAGACTAGCGGGAAGACAAGAGACCCAGTACTTC. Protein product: CASSLRLAGRQETQYF.

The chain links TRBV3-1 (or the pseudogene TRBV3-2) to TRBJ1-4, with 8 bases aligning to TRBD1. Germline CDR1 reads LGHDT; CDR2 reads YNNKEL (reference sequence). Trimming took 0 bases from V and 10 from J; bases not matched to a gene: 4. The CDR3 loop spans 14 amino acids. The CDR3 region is CASSQETGGGKLFF. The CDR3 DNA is TGTGCCAGCAGCCAAGAAACAGGGGGGGGAAAACTGTTTTTT.

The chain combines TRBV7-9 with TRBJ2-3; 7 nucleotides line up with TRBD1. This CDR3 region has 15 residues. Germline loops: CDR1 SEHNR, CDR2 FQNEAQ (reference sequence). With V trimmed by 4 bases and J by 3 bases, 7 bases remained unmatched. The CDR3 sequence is CASSSRDRKTDTQYF. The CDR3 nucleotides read TGTGCCAGCAGCTCCCGGGACAGAAAAACAGATACGCAGTATTTT.

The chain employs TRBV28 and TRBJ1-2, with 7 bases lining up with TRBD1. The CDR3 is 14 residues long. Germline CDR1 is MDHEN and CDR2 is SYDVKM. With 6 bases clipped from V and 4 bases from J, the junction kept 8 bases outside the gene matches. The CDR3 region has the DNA TGTGCCAGCAGGGCAACAGGGGATGTCTATGGCTACACCTTC. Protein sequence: CASRATGDVYGYTF.

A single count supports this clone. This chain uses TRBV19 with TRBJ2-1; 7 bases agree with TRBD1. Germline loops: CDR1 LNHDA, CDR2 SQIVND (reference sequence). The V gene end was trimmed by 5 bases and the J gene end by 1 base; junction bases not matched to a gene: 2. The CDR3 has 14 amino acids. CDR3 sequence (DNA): TGTGCCAGTAGTTTGACAGGGTCCTACAATGAGCAGTTCTTC. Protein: CASSLTGSYNEQFF.

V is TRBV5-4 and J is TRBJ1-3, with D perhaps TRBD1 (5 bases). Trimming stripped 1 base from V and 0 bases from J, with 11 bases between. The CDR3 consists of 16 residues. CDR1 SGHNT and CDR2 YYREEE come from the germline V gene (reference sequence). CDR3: CASSLFGALSGNTIYF. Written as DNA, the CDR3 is TGTGCCAGCAGCTTGTTTGGGGCCCTCTCTGGAAACACCATATATTTT. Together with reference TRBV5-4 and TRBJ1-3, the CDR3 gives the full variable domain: ETGVTQSPTHLIKTRGQQVTLRCSSQSGHNTVSWYQQALGQGPQFIFQYYREEENGRGNFPPRFSGLQFPNYSSELNVNALELDDSALYLCASSLFGALSGNTIYFGEGSWLTVV.

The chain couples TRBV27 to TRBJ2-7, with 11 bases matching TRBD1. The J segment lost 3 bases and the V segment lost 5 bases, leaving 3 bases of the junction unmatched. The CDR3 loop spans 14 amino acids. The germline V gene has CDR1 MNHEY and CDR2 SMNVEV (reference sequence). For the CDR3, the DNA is TGTGCCAGCAGTGCGGGGACAGGGGGCTACGAGCAGTACTTC. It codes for CASSAGTGGYEQYF.

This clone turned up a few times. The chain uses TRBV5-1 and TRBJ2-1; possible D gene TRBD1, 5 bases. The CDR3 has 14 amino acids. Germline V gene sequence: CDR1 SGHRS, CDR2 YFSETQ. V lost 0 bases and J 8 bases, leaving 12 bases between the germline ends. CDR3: CASSLVRGNDEQFF. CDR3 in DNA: TGCGCCAGCAGCTTGGTTAGGGGTAACGATGAGCAGTTCTTC.

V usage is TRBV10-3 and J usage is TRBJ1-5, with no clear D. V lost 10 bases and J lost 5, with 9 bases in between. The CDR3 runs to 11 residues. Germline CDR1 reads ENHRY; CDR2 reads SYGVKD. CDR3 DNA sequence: TGTGCCACTGGCGGAGATCAGCCCCAGCATTTT. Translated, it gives CATGGDQPQHF.

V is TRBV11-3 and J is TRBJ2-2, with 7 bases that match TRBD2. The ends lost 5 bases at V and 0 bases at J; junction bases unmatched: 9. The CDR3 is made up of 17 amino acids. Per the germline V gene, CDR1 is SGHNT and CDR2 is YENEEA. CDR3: CASSPGGSVANTGELFF. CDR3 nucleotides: TGTGCCAGCAGCCCGGGGGGTAGCGTGGCGAACACCGGGGAGCTGTTTTTT.

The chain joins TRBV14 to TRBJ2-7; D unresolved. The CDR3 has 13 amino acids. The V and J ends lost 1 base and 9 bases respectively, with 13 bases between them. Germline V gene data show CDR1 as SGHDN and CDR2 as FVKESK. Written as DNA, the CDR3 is TGTGCCAGCAGCCAAGTACAAACAGCCGGGCAGTACTTC. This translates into CASSQVQTAGQYF.

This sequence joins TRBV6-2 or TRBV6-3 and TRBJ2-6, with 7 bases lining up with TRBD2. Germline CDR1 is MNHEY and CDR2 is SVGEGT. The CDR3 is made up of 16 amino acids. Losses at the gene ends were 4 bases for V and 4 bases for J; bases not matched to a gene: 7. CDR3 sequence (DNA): TGTGCCAGCAGTTCCCTGGCGGGAGCCGGGGCCAACGTCCTGACTTTC. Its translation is CASSSLAGAGANVLTF.

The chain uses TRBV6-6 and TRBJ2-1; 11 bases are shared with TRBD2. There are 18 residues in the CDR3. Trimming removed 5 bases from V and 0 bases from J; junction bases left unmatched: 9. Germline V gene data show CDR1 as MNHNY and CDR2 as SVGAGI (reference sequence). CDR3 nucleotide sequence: TGTGCCAGCAGTCTTACTAGCGGGAGCGGGAGCTCCTACAATGAGCAGTTCTTC. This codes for CASSLTSGSGSSYNEQFF.